This passage covers 19 T cell receptor beta chains from one sample sequenced in a study of CD8+ T cells in alopecia areata. cDNA serving as the sequencing template came from extracted, reverse transcribed RNA. Profiled with immunoSEQ multiplex PCR; TCRdb holds only in-frame clones, not every one. The sample carries approximately 150,000 clones, 75% to 90% recorded once. The sample consisted of CD8+ T cells sorted from blood, taken at week 0. The receptors stem from a human donor with alopecia areata.

The rearrangement joins TRBV27 to TRBJ2-4; 8 nucleotides line up with TRBD1. The CDR3 extends over 13 amino acids. CDR1 and CDR2 (germline): MNHEY, SMNVEV (reference sequence). Unmatched junction bases numbered 3, after V lost 3 bases and J lost 8 bases. The CDR3 loop is CASSLTGADIQYF. In DNA, the CDR3 is TGTGCCAGCAGTTTGACAGGGGCGGACATTCAGTACTTC.

The chain couples TRBV7-3 to TRBJ2-3; no reliable D call. Germline V gene sequence: CDR1 SGHTA, CDR2 FQGTGA. The V gene lost 5 bases and the J gene lost 3 bases, with 6 bases spanning the gap. The CDR3 is 12 amino acids. The DNA of the CDR3 is TGTGCCAGCAGCCACGGGACAGATACGCAGTATTTT. It encodes CASSHGTDTQYF.

The table lists this clone with a count of one. V is TRBV29-1 and J is TRBJ2-7; 8 nucleotides align to TRBD1. The CDR3 runs 14 residues. J lost 0 bases, V lost 3 bases, and 4 bases had no gene match. CDR1 and CDR2 from the germline V gene are SQVTM and ANQGSEA. In DNA form, the CDR3 reads TGCAGCGTTGACGGGACAGGTAGCTCCTACGAGCAGTACTTC. It specifies CSVDGTGSSYEQYF.

This sequence joins TRBV4-1 and TRBJ2-7; D is perhaps TRBD1 (6 bases). Germline V gene lookup returns CDR1 MGHRA and CDR2 YSYEKL. The V gene lost 4 bases and the J gene lost 5 bases, with 15 bases spanning the gap. The CDR3 sequence is 14 residues long. CDR3 bases: TGCGCCAGCAGCCGACCCGCTGGGGGCAACGAGCAGTACTTC. Protein product: CASSRPAGGNEQYF.

The J gene is TRBJ2-1, the V gene TRBV6-6; maybe TRBD2 (6 bases). Trimming took off 6 bases at V and 7 bases at J, with 19 bases between the two ends. From germline, CDR1 is MNHNY and CDR2 SVGAGI (reference sequence). The CDR3 runs to 15 residues. The chain's CDR3 is CASSHPPGGVNEQFF. The CDR3 region has the DNA TGTGCCAGCAGCCACCCCCCAGGAGGGGTTAATGAGCAGTTCTTC.

The chain employs TRBV6-5 and TRBJ2-7, with D possibly matching TRBD2 (5 bases). With 8 bases removed from V and 6 bases from J, the gap between germline ends came to 14 bases. Germline lookup yields CDR1 MNHEY and CDR2 SVGAGI. This CDR3 spans 12 amino acids. The DNA for the CDR3 is TGTGCCAGCGGAAGCCGGGGATTCGAGCAGTACTTC. It is translated as CASGSRGFEQYF.

The chain is built from TRBV5-6 and TRBJ2-5, with 15 bases fitting TRBD2. Trimming at V came to 0 bases and at J to 4 bases, leaving 1 base not matched to a gene. Germline V gene data show CDR1 as SGHDT and CDR2 as YYEEEE. The CDR3 spans 16 residues. The CDR3 is CASSLGGLAGGETQYF. CDR3 in DNA: TGTGCCAGCAGCTTGGGGGGACTAGCGGGAGGAGAGACCCAGTACTTC.

The rearrangement uses TRBV9 and TRBJ2-3; tentative D call: TRBD2 (5 bases). CDR1 and CDR2 (germline): SGDLS, YYNGEE. CDR3 size: 17 residues. V lost 3 bases and J lost 6, with 23 bases in between. The CDR3 coding sequence is TGTGCCAGCAGCGGGCCCCGTCCGGCGGGTCTTGAGGATACGCAGTATTTT. It is translated as CASSGPRPAGLEDTQYF.

This clone was picked up one time. The chain recombines TRBV29-1 with TRBJ1-2; D is undetermined. This CDR3 spans 11 amino acids. V was pared by 8 bases and J by 5 bases, with 12 bases between. The germline V gene encodes CDR1 SQVTM and CDR2 ANQGSEA. Written as DNA, the CDR3 is TGCAGCTCGGGTGACGATTATGGCTACACCTTC. It specifies CSSGDDYGYTF.

Only one count was recorded for this clone. This rearrangement joins TRBV29-1 to TRBJ2-6; 10 bases line up with TRBD2. Per germline, CDR1 SQVTM and CDR2 ANQGSEA. Losses at the gene ends were 4 bases for V and 2 bases for J; bases not matched to a gene: 14. The CDR3 has 19 residues. The CDR3 sequence: CSVVRVGSGRAAGANVLTF. The CDR3 nucleotides are TGCAGCGTTGTCCGCGTAGGGAGCGGGAGGGCCGCTGGGGCCAACGTCCTGACTTTC.

The V and J genes are TRBV30 and TRBJ2-1; TRBD2 is a possible D gene (5 bases). Germline V gene sequence: CDR1 GTSNPN, CDR2 SVGIG (reference sequence). Trimming took 5 bases from V and 2 from J, leaving 10 bases between them. CDR3 length equals 13 residues. CDR3 sequence reads: CAWRTGTYNEQFF. CDR3 DNA: TGTGCCTGGCGAACCGGGACCTACAATGAGCAGTTCTTC.

This chain joins TRBV5-8 and TRBJ2-7, with 9 bases identical to TRBD2. The CDR3 consists of 15 residues. With 6 bases clipped from V and 2 bases from J, the junction kept 9 bases outside the gene matches. The germline gives CDR1 SGHTS, CDR2 YDEGEE. This CDR3 reads CASTTGTSLTYEQYF. CDR3 bases: TGTGCCAGCACGACCGGGACTAGCCTTACCTACGAGCAGTACTTC.

The chain combines TRBV2 with TRBJ2-7, with 10 bases matching TRBD2. The CDR3 spans 15 residues. The germline gives CDR1 SNHLY, CDR2 FYNNEI. The trim removed 5 bases at V and 4 bases at J, leaving 8 bases unmatched. The CDR3 sequence is CASSSTSGEAYEQYF. CDR3 bases: TGTGCCAGCAGTTCTACTAGCGGGGAGGCTTACGAGCAGTACTTC.

Turning to this clone: The same CDR3 is also encoded by other DNA sequences in this sample. The chain carries TRBV4-1 and TRBJ2-7, with D uncertain. Germline V lookup: CDR1 MGHRA, CDR2 YSYEKL. Trimming took 1 base from V and 4 from J, leaving 8 bases between them. The CDR3 consists of 13 residues. The CDR3, as DNA: TGCGCCAGCAGCCAAGGAACCGGGTACGAGCAGTACTTC. Translating it yields CASSQGTGYEQYF.

V and J are TRBV7-9 and TRBJ2-1, with D hard to call. The CDR3 sequence is 13 residues long. Trimming took 1 base from V and 5 from J, leaving 6 bases between them. Per the germline V gene, CDR1 is SEHNR and CDR2 is FQNEAQ (reference sequence). CDR3 loop: CASSLGVHNEQFF. In DNA, the CDR3 is TGTGCCAGCAGCTTAGGGGTCCACAATGAGCAGTTCTTC. Complete variable domain (other parts from reference TRBV7-9 and TRBJ2-1): DTGVSQNPRHKITKRGQNVTFRCDPISEHNRLYWYRQTLGQGPEFLTYFQNEAQLEKSRLLSDRFSAERPKGSFSTLEIQRTEQGDSAMYLCASSLGVHNEQFFGPGTRLTVL.

This clone was detected a few times. V and J are TRBV2 and TRBJ2-2, with a possible D match to TRBD1 (6 bases). The germline V gene encodes CDR1 SNHLY and CDR2 FYNNEI. There are 15 residues in the CDR3. Trimming left V 6 bases short and J 6 bases short, with 17 bases between. This CDR3 is CASSTGKVSPGELFF. For the CDR3, the DNA is TGTGCCAGCAGCACAGGGAAAGTTTCTCCCGGGGAGCTGTTTTTT.

The V and J genes are TRBV10-3 and TRBJ2-2; maybe TRBD1 (5 bases). The CDR3 runs 13 residues. V gave up 6 bases and J gave up 1 base, with 6 bases separating them. CDR1 and CDR2 (germline): ENHRY, SYGVKD. The CDR3 spells CAIRGENTGELFF. CDR3 sequence (DNA): TGTGCCATCAGAGGGGAGAACACCGGGGAGCTGTTTTTT.

The chain couples TRBV5-4 to TRBJ2-7; unclear D gene. The CDR3 totals 14 residues. Between the trimmed V and J ends, which lost 4 bases and 5 bases, there was a span of 16 bases. Per the germline V gene, CDR1 is SGHNT and CDR2 is YYREEE (reference sequence). This CDR3 is CASSPPDKFHEQYF. In DNA, the CDR3 is TGTGCCAGCAGCCCGCCCGACAAATTCCACGAGCAGTACTTC.

The chain recombines TRBV6-4 with TRBJ1-2, with a tentative D call TRBD1 (6 bases). CDR1 and CDR2 (germline): MRHNA, SNTAGT. V lost 5 bases to trimming and J lost 3 bases, with 13 bases between them. This CDR3 contains 14 residues. The CDR3 DNA reads as TGTGCCAGCAGTCCAGGGGATTGGTACTATGGCTACACCTTC. It codes for CASSPGDWYYGYTF.